Sequencing of this T cell receptor (beta chain) was carried out in a study of T cell responses to AZD1222 COVID-19 vaccine. Turning to the study itself: Second doses were pooled across both intervals (about 4 or about 12 weeks). Study-level results: Regions 160-218 and 743-854 dominated among vaccine-associated CD4 TCRs spanning spike. Samples come after the peak T cell response, not at day 14. The sample set comprised mostly white British donors with more females, and clonal diversity was possibly underestimated.

In germline, CDR1 is SEHNR, CDR2 FQNEAQ (reference sequence). The CDR3 has 15 amino acids. Trimming removed 1 base from V and 5 bases from J, with 14 bases in between. Clones were sequenced by immunoSEQ multiplex PCR, and TCRdb holds only the in-frame ones, with some missing. The sample lists 99,000 or so clones; approximately 88% were seen once. Points on this clone: Its antigen remains unknown.

The source is an adult in good health. This specimen consisted of peripheral blood, obtained on day 0 of AZD1222 vaccination. V is TRBV7-9 and J is TRBJ1-1; tentatively, D is TRBD1 (5 bases). The CDR3 region is CASSLGLGVRTEAFF. CDR3 nucleotides: TGTGCCAGCAGCTTAGGGTTGGGGGTTCGGACTGAAGCTTTCTTT. Based on the CDR3 plus reference TRBV7-9 and TRBJ1-1, the full variable domain is DTGVSQNPRHKITKRGQNVTFRCDPISEHNRLYWYRQTLGQGPEFLTYFQNEAQLEKSRLLSDRFSAERPKGSFSTLEIQRTEQGDSAMYLCASSLGLGVRTEAFFGQGTRLTVV.